These 9 T cell receptor beta chains share one sample of origin, sequenced in a study of blood T cell repertoires in COVID-19. Data came from immunoSEQ multiplex PCR; TCRdb stores just in-frame clones and leaves some out. The repertoire includes 150,000 or so clones, about 79% of them detected once, and 3.5% to 5.5% sits in the top ten. Material: peripheral blood. These TCRs come from a woman of 80 years or more with active or convalescent COVID-19.

This clone was observed at least ten times. The chain uses TRBV19 and TRBJ2-1; 8 nucleotides align to TRBD2. This CDR3 has 15 residues. Germline CDR1 LNHDA, CDR2 SQIVND (reference sequence). V was clipped by 6 bases and J by 4 bases; unmatched bases: 8. The CDR3 loop is CASSLGGGTYNEQFF. The CDR3 region has the DNA TGTGCCAGTAGCCTCGGGGGGGGGACTTACAATGAGCAGTTCTTC.

DNA for the CDR3: TGTGCCAGTAGCCATAAGACAGGGGGAAGAAACGAGCAGTACTTC. It is translated as CASSHKTGGRNEQYF. The gene calls are TRBV19 and TRBJ2-7; 9 nucleotides align to TRBD1. The CDR3 covers 15 residues. Germline loops: CDR1 LNHDA, CDR2 SQIVND (reference sequence). V shed 6 bases, J shed 5 bases, and the junction held 11 bases outside the gene matches.

The chain joins TRBV3-1 (or the pseudogene TRBV3-2) to TRBJ1-2; D might be TRBD1 (5 bases). The CDR3 contains 14 residues. The germline V gene has CDR1 LGHDT and CDR2 YNNKEL (reference sequence). Trimming pared 1 base from V and 7 bases from J, leaving 13 bases between. The CDR3 protein is CASSQVVGGGGYTF. The CDR3 nucleotides read TGTGCCAGCAGCCAAGTTGTCGGGGGGGGTGGCTACACCTTC.

This clone was seen only once. CDR3 residues: CAWSPGSGGYTF. DNA of the CDR3: TGTGCCTGGAGTCCAGGTTCGGGGGGCTACACCTTC. V gene TRBV30 combines with J gene TRBJ1-2; D unclear. Germline values: CDR1 GTSNPN, CDR2 SVGIG (reference sequence). V was trimmed by 2 bases and J by 8 bases, leaving 12 bases between them. The CDR3 is 12 amino acids.

This clone was seen a few times. The rearrangement uses TRBV2 and TRBJ1-4, with TRBD1 identical over 7 bases. After removal of 7 bases from V and 2 bases from J, the junction contained 1 base not matched to a gene. In germline, CDR1 is SNHLY, CDR2 FYNNEI. The CDR3 is made up of 13 amino acids. CDR3 bases: TGTGCCAGCAAGGGGGCGACTAATGAAAAACTGTTTTTT. Protein product: CASKGATNEKLFF.

In this sample, this clone turned up a few times. V gene TRBV4-1 combines with J gene TRBJ1-3; D possibly corresponds to TRBD1 (5 bases). Trimming shortened V by 5 bases and J by 0 bases, and 14 bases separated the two germline ends. Looked up from germline, CDR1 is MGHRA and CDR2 is YSYEKL. The CDR3 has 16 amino acids. CDR3 in DNA: TGCGCCAGCAGCGGTGGAGGGGATTCCTCTGGAAACACCATATATTTT. Translated: CASSGGGDSSGNTIYF.

The chain couples TRBV28 to TRBJ2-7; D is perhaps TRBD2 (5 bases). V was pared by 3 bases and J by 8 bases, with 11 bases between. Germline values: CDR1 MDHEN, CDR2 SYDVKM. This CDR3 has 12 residues. CDR3 sequence: CASSFPQTKQYF. DNA of the CDR3: TGTGCCAGCAGTTTCCCTCAGACTAAGCAGTACTTC.

This chain connects TRBV10-2 to TRBJ2-7; 8 bases agree with TRBD2. The germline gives CDR1 WSHSY, CDR2 SAAADI. V shed 3 bases and J 1 base; nucleotides not matched to a gene: 8. The CDR3 is 16 residues long. CDR3 in DNA: TGCGCCAGCAGTGATAAGCGGGGGAGTAGGTCCTACGAGCAGTACTTC. Amino acids: CASSDKRGSRSYEQYF.

This sequence joins TRBV11-3 and TRBJ1-1, with D possibly being TRBD1 (6 bases). Trimming removed 1 base from V and 5 bases from J, with 11 bases in between. The CDR3 covers 14 residues. Per the germline V gene, CDR1 is SGHNT and CDR2 is YENEEA. The CDR3 sequence: CASSLGPQGTEAFF. The CDR3 coding sequence is TGTGCCAGCAGCTTAGGGCCTCAGGGGACTGAAGCTTTCTTT.